This section outlines one T cell receptor (beta chain) sequence together with its context. Germline V lookup: CDR1 LGHNA, CDR2 YSLEER. The V gene end was trimmed by 4 bases and the J gene end by 3 bases; junction bases not matched to a gene: 14. CDR3 length: 18 residues. Produced via immunoSEQ multiplex PCR; TCRdb's table is partial and in-frame only. Among hundreds of thousands of clones listed, more than 70% were seen once. The sample is drawn from a study of shared T cell receptors in the human thymus. These sequences were also reported in another study, on human thymus T cells. That report adds: Thymus specimens were resections from corrective heart surgery.

The clonotype originates from a boy younger than two with a congenital heart defect. V and J are TRBV4-3 and TRBJ2-3; 9 nucleotides agree with TRBD1. Sequencing was done on a sample of thymocytes. The CDR3 sequence is CASSRGTGLDSRTDTQYF. The CDR3 DNA is TGCGCCAGCAGCCGAGGGACAGGGTTGGATTCCAGGACAGATACGCAGTATTTT.